Following are 17 T cell receptor beta chains from one sample sequenced in a study of post-analysis software for immune sequencing data. Whole-study results and caveats: There were roughly 5 TRBV segments more frequent in patients than controls, and TRBV5-6, TRBV5-1 and TRBV20-1 were among them.

These receptors have no identified antigens. Sequencing libraries made from TCR beta cDNA carried unique molecular identifiers. TCRdb reanalysed the PCR reads using MiXCR and keeps one entry per CDR3 protein. This table has approximately 400,000 distinct CDR3 sequences, around 33% appearing once. Sequences were obtained from blood. Receptor source: a girl aged 5 to 17 with multiple sclerosis.

This clonotype was observed a handful of times. V is TRBV10-3 and J is TRBJ2-5; D is undetermined. Germline values: CDR1 ENHRY, CDR2 SYGVKD. Trimming stripped 4 bases from V and 5 bases from J, with 11 bases between. CDR3 length: 13 residues. Written as DNA, the CDR3 is TGTGCCATCAGTGTTACCCTAGAGGAGACCCAGTACTTC. Its protein is CAISVTLEETQYF.

V and J are TRBV2 and TRBJ1-6; weak D call: TRBD1 (5 bases). CDR1 is SNHLY and CDR2 is FYNNEI in the germline V gene. The CDR3 spans 12 residues. Trimming stripped 10 bases from V and 11 bases from J, with 15 bases between. CDR3 DNA sequence: TGTGCCACCAGGGACGATCTTGCACCCCTCCACTTT. Protein sequence: CATRDDLAPLHF.

The chain links TRBV7-2 to TRBJ2-7; D could derive from TRBD1 or TRBD2 (5 bases each). CDR3 length equals 16 residues. Trimming shortened V by 4 bases and J by 3 bases, and 19 bases separated the two germline ends. Germline CDR1 and CDR2: SGHTA and FQGNSA. In DNA, the CDR3 is TGTGCCAGCAGCTCTACGGGACCAATCTACCTCTACGAGCAGTACTTC. It is translated as CASSSTGPIYLYEQYF.

In its sample, this clonotype was seen a few times. The chain carries TRBV5-1 and TRBJ2-1, with 8 bases lining up with TRBD1. Germline CDR1 and CDR2: SGHRS and YFSETQ. V dropped 5 bases and J dropped 4; count of bases not matched to a gene: 8. This CDR3 has 15 amino acids. The CDR3 reads CASRPDRGAYNEQFF. In DNA, the CDR3 is TGCGCCAGCAGACCAGACAGGGGAGCGTACAATGAGCAGTTCTTC.

This clonotype was seen a handful of times. This chain connects TRBV11-2 to TRBJ2-7; D is ambiguous. Germline lookup yields CDR1 SGHAT and CDR2 FQNNGV. This CDR3 comprises 17 residues. With 7 bases removed from V and 3 bases from J, the gap between germline ends came to 25 bases. CDR3 coding DNA: TGTGCCAGCAACCCTAGAAGGGATCCCCTCTGGAACTACGAGCAGTACTTC. It translates to CASNPRRDPLWNYEQYF.

The genes are TRBV27 and TRBJ2-3; D not certain. With 3 bases removed from V and 5 bases from J, the gap between germline ends came to 9 bases. CDR1 and CDR2 (germline): MNHEY, SMNVEV (reference sequence). The CDR3 length is 13 residues. The CDR3: CASSFPRGDTQYF. The CDR3 nucleotides read TGTGCCAGCAGTTTCCCCCGAGGAGATACGCAGTATTTT.

The sample holds a few counts of this clonotype. V usage is TRBV4-1 and J usage is TRBJ2-2; 10 positions agree with TRBD1. Germline assignment: CDR1 MGHRA and CDR2 YSYEKL. The CDR3 has 16 residues. V dropped 1 base and J dropped 8; count of bases not matched to a gene: 7. CDR3 in amino acids: CASSQADRGPSGELFF. For the CDR3, the DNA is TGCGCCAGCAGCCAAGCTGACAGGGGGCCCAGTGGGGAGCTGTTTTTT.

The J gene is TRBJ2-1, the V gene TRBV11-2, with no clear D. CDR1 and CDR2 from the germline V gene are SGHAT and FQNNGV. The V end was cut by 1 base, the J end by 6 bases, with 13 bases between. The length of the CDR3 is 15 residues. The CDR3 loop is CASSLAAPVLNEQFF. Here the CDR3 DNA reads TGTGCCAGCAGCTTAGCGGCTCCGGTTCTCAATGAGCAGTTCTTC.

This clonotype turned up a few times. The chain employs TRBV7-9 and TRBJ2-6; a weak D match, TRBD2 (6 bases). This CDR3 spans 18 amino acids. Looked up from germline, CDR1 is SEHNR and CDR2 is FQNEAQ (reference sequence). V lost 5 bases, J lost 2 bases, and 19 bases lay in between. Written as DNA, the CDR3 is TGTGCCAGCAGCCCTCGCGGTGGGGGGTCAACTGGGGCCAACGTCCTGACTTTC. Amino acid sequence: CASSPRGGGSTGANVLTF.

This chain links TRBV14 with TRBJ1-2; 11 bases are a match to TRBD1. The CDR3 sequence is 16 residues long. CDR1 is SGHDN and CDR2 is FVKESK in the germline V gene. Losses at the gene ends were 2 bases for V and 6 bases for J; bases not matched to a gene: 8. CDR3 nucleotide sequence: TGTGCCAGCAGCCAACATCGCCGGGACAGGGGGAATGGCTACACCTTC. This encodes CASSQHRRDRGNGYTF.

Regarding this clonotype: One end of the junction does not line up with germline, which may come from a read error. J is TRBJ1-4 and V is TRBV6-1; no definite D call. CDR3 length equals 18 residues. The germline V gene has CDR1 MNHNS and CDR2 SASEGT. The CDR3 region has the DNA TGTGCCAGCAGTGAAGCGGCGGCAGTTCTTGCAACTAATGAAAAACCGTTTTTT. Its translation: CASSEAAAVLATNEKPFF.

V gene TRBV5-4 combines with J gene TRBJ2-5; 12 bases are shared with TRBD1. V shed 0 bases, J shed 5 bases, and the junction held 5 bases outside the gene matches. This CDR3 has 16 residues. From germline, CDR1 is SGHNT and CDR2 YYREEE (reference sequence). The CDR3 DNA sequence: TGTGCCAGCAGCTTGGTGGGACAGGGGGCGCGGGAGACCCAGTACTTC. As protein: CASSLVGQGARETQYF.

This chain links TRBV19 with TRBJ2-1; D may be TRBD2 (6 bases). This CDR3 has 16 residues. Germline V CDR1 and CDR2: LNHDA, SQIVND (reference sequence). The V end lost 1 base, the J end lost 4 bases, and 14 bases lay between the germline ends. This CDR3 reads CASSIARGMGYNEQFF. CDR3 sequence (DNA): TGTGCCAGTAGTATAGCCCGGGGGATGGGGTACAATGAGCAGTTCTTC.

This clonotype was counted a few times. This rearrangement joins TRBV6-5 to TRBJ1-5; tentative D call: TRBD1 (6 bases). V was cut by 6 bases and J by 4 bases, with 16 bases left in between. Germline loops: CDR1 MNHEY, CDR2 SVGAGI. There are 15 residues in the CDR3. The CDR3 coding sequence is TGTGCCAGCAGCCCATACAGGGAGAAGAATCAGCCCCAGCATTTT. Its protein product is CASSPYREKNQPQHF.

V and J are TRBV5-1 and TRBJ2-3; TRBD2 agrees at 8 bases. The germline V gene has CDR1 SGHRS and CDR2 YFSETQ. The CDR3 is 13 amino acids. V lost 5 bases and J lost 6; bases outside the gene matches: 5. The CDR3 DNA follows: TGCGCCAGCAGTCCCCGGGAGGGGGATACGCAGTATTTT. Protein product: CASSPREGDTQYF.

This chain connects TRBV20-1 to TRBJ1-4; TRBD1 is a possible D gene (5 bases). Deletions cut 3 bases from V and 3 bases from J, with 11 bases between. This CDR3 contains 14 residues. Germline-derived CDR1 and CDR2 are DFQATT and SNEGSKA (reference sequence). The DNA for the CDR3 is TGCAGTGCTAGCCAGGGCCTCGCTAATGAAAAACTGTTTTTT. Amino acid sequence: CSASQGLANEKLFF.

The chain joins TRBV18 to TRBJ2-1; D gene uncertain. With 0 bases removed from V and 1 base from J, the gap between germline ends came to 10 bases. The CDR3 runs 16 residues. CDR1 KGHSH and CDR2 LQKENI come from the germline V gene. CDR3 in amino acids: CASSPPVKVSYNEQFF. CDR3 DNA: TGTGCCAGCTCACCACCGGTTAAAGTATCCTACAATGAGCAGTTCTTC.